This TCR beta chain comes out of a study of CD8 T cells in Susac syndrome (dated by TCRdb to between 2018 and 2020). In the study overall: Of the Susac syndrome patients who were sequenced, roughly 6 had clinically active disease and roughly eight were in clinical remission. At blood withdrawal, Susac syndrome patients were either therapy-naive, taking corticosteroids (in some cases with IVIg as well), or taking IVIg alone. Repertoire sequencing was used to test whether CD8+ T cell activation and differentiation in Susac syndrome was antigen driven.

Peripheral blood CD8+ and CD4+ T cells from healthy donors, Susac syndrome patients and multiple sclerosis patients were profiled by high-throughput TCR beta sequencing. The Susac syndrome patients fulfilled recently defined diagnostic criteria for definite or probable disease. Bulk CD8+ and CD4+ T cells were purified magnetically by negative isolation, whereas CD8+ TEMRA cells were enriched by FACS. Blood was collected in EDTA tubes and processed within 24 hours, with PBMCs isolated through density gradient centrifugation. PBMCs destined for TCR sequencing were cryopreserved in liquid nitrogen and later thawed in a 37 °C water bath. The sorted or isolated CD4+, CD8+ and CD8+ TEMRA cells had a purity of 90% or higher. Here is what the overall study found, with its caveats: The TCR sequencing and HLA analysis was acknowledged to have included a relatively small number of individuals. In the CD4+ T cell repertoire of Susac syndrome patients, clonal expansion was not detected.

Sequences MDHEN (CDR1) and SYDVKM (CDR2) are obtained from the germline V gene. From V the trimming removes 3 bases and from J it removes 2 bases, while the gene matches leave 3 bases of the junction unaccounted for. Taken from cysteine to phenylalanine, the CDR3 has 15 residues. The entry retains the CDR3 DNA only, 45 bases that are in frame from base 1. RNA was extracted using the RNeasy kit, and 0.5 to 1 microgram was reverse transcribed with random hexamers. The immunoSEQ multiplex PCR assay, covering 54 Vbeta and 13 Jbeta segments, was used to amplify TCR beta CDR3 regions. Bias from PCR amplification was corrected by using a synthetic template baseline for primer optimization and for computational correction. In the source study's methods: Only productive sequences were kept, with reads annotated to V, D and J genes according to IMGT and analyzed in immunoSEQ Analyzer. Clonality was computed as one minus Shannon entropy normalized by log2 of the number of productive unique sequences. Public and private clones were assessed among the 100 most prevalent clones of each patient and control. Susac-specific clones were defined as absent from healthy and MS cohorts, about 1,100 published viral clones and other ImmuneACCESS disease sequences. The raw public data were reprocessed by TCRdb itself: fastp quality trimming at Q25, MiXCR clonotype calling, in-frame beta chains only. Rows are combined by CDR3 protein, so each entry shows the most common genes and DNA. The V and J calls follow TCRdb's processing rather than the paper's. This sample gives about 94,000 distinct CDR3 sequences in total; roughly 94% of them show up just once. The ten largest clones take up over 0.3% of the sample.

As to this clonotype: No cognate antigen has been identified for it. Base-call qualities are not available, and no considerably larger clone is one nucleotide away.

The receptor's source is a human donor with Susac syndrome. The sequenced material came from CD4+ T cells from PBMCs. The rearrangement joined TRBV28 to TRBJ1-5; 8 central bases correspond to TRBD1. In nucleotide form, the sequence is TGTGCCAGCAGTTTGTCGGGACAGGGCAATCAGCCCCAGCATTTT. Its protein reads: CASSLSGQGNQPQHF.